Below are 14 T cell receptor beta chains sequenced from a single sample in a study of T cells expressing NK-cell markers. TCRdb reprocessed the 5' RACE reads and reports one entry per CDR3 protein, with no DNA. The listing contains about 430,000 distinct CDR3 sequences. The sequencing input was blood T cells: a sorted CD56 or NKG2C T cell subset, CD4+ or CD8+ T cells, or bulk PBMC T cells (not recorded which). These TCRs come from a woman between 45 and 60 years old in good health.

The chain employs TRBV11-3 and TRBJ2-7; TCRdb designates TRBD1, a call that cannot be tested without DNA. Per the germline V gene, CDR1 is SGHNT and CDR2 is YENEEA. This CDR3 has 15 amino acids. Here the CDR3 reads CASSGADRNSYEQYF.

The J gene is TRBJ2-5, the V gene TRBV7-8; TCRdb's D call, TRBD1, is unchecked because there is no DNA. In germline, CDR1 is SGHVS, CDR2 FQNEAQ. The CDR3 contains 13 residues. This chain's CDR3 is CAGGGGIQETQYF. The full variable domain, completed using reference TRBV7-8 and TRBJ2-5, is GAGVSQSPRYKVAKRGQDVALRCDPISGHVSLFWYQQALGQGPEFLTYFQNEAQLDKSGLPSDRFFAERPEGSVSTLKIQRTQQEDSAVYLCAGGGGIQETQYFGPGTRLLVL.

V usage is TRBV18 and J usage is TRBJ2-5; TCRdb's D call, TRBD1, is unchecked because there is no DNA. The CDR3 contains 13 residues. From germline, CDR1 is KGHSH and CDR2 LQKENI. CDR3 in amino acids: CASSPSRDATQYF.

This rearrangement joins TRBV3-1 to TRBJ2-7. The CDR3 contains 13 residues. Germline CDR1 is LGHDT and CDR2 is YNNKEL (reference sequence). The CDR3 is CASTNGPTYEQYF.

The chain recombines TRBV11-2 with TRBJ2-2; as DNA is missing, the TRBD1 call by TCRdb cannot be tested. The germline V gene has CDR1 SGHAT and CDR2 FQNNGV. The CDR3 is 16 residues long. This CDR3 is CASSSARQGNTGELFF.

The CDR3 loop reads CASSWGTGASYEQYF. The rearrangement links TRBV11-1 to TRBJ2-7; TCRdb's D call, TRBD1, is unchecked because there is no DNA. The CDR3 runs to 15 residues. From germline, CDR1 is SGHAT and CDR2 FQDESV (reference sequence).

The genes are TRBV29-1 and TRBJ2-6; the D call of TRBD2 rests on TCRdb alone, since no DNA is present to check it. The CDR3 contains 15 residues. In germline, CDR1 is SQVTM, CDR2 ANQGSEA. The CDR3 region is CSARRVIDGANVLTF.

The chain has TRBV30 and TRBJ2-4; TCRdb calls TRBD1, which cannot be checked without DNA. The CDR3 is 14 residues long. Germline assignment: CDR1 GTSNPN and CDR2 SVGIG (reference sequence). The CDR3: CAWSLRGIQNIQYF.

J is TRBJ2-5 and V is TRBV10-3; with no DNA, the TCRdb D assignment of TRBD2 cannot be verified. In germline, CDR1 is ENHRY, CDR2 SYGVKD. The CDR3 is 15 amino acids. The chain's CDR3 is CAISTGLAAQETQYF.

The rearrangement joins TRBV7-8 to TRBJ2-7; the D call of TRBD2 rests on TCRdb alone, since no DNA is present to check it. Germline CDR1 reads SGHVS; CDR2 reads FQNEAQ. The CDR3 length is 17 residues. CDR3 loop: CASSASRRGSGTYEQYF.

V gene TRBV7-8 combines with J gene TRBJ2-5; TCRdb lists TRBD1, though no DNA is available to test this call. Germline V gives CDR1 SGHVS, CDR2 FQNEAQ. CDR3 length equals 16 residues. CDR3 residues: CASTNPLRRRQETQYF.

This chain links TRBV6-1 with TRBJ2-5; without DNA, the TCRdb call of TRBD1 cannot be checked. From germline, CDR1 is MNHNS and CDR2 SASEGT. The CDR3 length is 16 residues. CDR3 protein: CASSGGTGGVGETQYF.

CDR3 amino acids: CASSSRLSPSQETQYF. This rearrangement joins TRBV5-4 to TRBJ2-5; TCRdb's D call, TRBD1, is unchecked because there is no DNA. The germline V gene has CDR1 SGHNT and CDR2 YYREEE (reference sequence). CDR3 length: 16 residues. Full variable domain (outside the CDR3, taken from reference TRBV5-4 and TRBJ2-5): ETGVTQSPTHLIKTRGQQVTLRCSSQSGHNTVSWYQQALGQGPQFIFQYYREEENGRGNFPPRFSGLQFPNYSSELNVNALELDDSALYLCASSSRLSPSQETQYFGPGTRLLVL.

V usage is TRBV5-1 and J usage is TRBJ2-7; the TRBD2 assignment by TCRdb is unverifiable without DNA. Per germline, CDR1 SGHRS and CDR2 YFSETQ. The CDR3 consists of 16 residues. The CDR3 reads CASSWLTSGSSYEQYF.